The next 31 T cell receptor beta chains were all read from a single sample in a study of PD-1 blockade in classical Hodgkin lymphoma. The repertoire was sequenced with immunoSEQ multiplex PCR; TCRdb's copy has only in-frame clones and lacks some. Counted here are 99,000 or so clones, approximately 89% occurring once; the ten biggest clones make up around a fifth. Time point indicated: cycle 4 day 1 (C4D1), after 6 weeks of nivolumab. There was relapse after autologous stem cell transplantation in every patient, and there was variation in brentuximab vedotin exposure. Sequenced here: peripheral blood mononuclear cells (PBMCs), sampled before the fourth cycle of nivolumab. These receptors were taken from a human donor with classical Hodgkin lymphoma.

About this clone itself: This sample includes further DNA sequences coding for the same CDR3. The chain couples TRBV28 to TRBJ1-2; 12 nucleotides match TRBD1. This CDR3 has 14 amino acids. Trimming took 6 bases from V and 7 from J; bases not matched to a gene: 6. Per germline, CDR1 MDHEN and CDR2 SYDVKM. The CDR3, as DNA: TGTGCCAGCAGCCAGGGACAGGGGGCGCGTGGCTACACCTTC. Translation gives CASSQGQGARGYTF.

The CDR3: CASRMDGNYGYTF. CDR3 in DNA: TGTGCCAGCAGAATGGACGGTAACTATGGCTACACCTTC. V gene TRBV25-1 combines with J gene TRBJ1-2; D unclear. Germline V lookup: CDR1 MGHDK, CDR2 SYGVNS. The CDR3 is 13 residues long. V lost 6 bases to trimming and J lost 1 base, with 9 bases between them.

The CDR3 nucleotides read TGTGCCACCACCCGGGTTGGCTACAATGAGCAGTTCTTC. Protein: CATTRVGYNEQFF. The chain joins TRBV5-4 to TRBJ2-1, with D hard to call. This CDR3 has 13 amino acids. CDR1 is SGHNT and CDR2 is YYREEE in the germline V gene (reference sequence). The ends were cut back, 9 bases at V and 3 bases at J, with 13 bases in the middle.

J is TRBJ1-1 and V is TRBV11-3, with D unresolved. CDR1 is SGHNT, CDR2 YENEEA, per germline. The V end lost 3 bases, the J end lost 5 bases, and 10 bases lay between the germline ends. The CDR3 length is 13 residues. CDR3 loop: CASSLTLTTEAFF. CDR3 nucleotides: TGTGCCAGCAGCTTGACCCTGACGACTGAAGCTTTCTTT.

J is TRBJ2-7 and V is TRBV13, with a possible D match to TRBD2 (5 bases). The CDR3 is 13 residues long. V lost 3 bases to trimming and J lost 5 bases, with 11 bases between them. Germline V lookup: CDR1 PRHDT, CDR2 FYEKMQ (reference sequence). The CDR3 region is CASSFTGFHEQYF. CDR3 nucleotide sequence: TGTGCCAGCAGCTTCACGGGGTTCCACGAGCAGTACTTC.

Only one count was recorded for this clone. The V call is TRBV2, the J call TRBJ2-2; D gene ambiguous. Trimming stripped 3 bases from V and 3 bases from J, with 8 bases between. The CDR3 totals 14 residues. Germline-derived CDR1 and CDR2 are SNHLY and FYNNEI. CDR3 loop: CASSDRFDTGELFF. In DNA, the CDR3 is TGTGCCAGCAGTGACAGGTTCGACACCGGGGAGCTGTTTTTT.

This chain links TRBV5-8 with TRBJ2-7; D could derive from TRBD1 or TRBD2 (5 bases each). This CDR3 region has 15 residues. V dropped 4 bases and J dropped 1 base, with 15 bases sitting between them. Germline V gene lookup returns CDR1 SGHTS and CDR2 YDEGEE. CDR3 nucleotides: TGTGCCAGCAGCAGACATGGGGGTTCTTCCTACGAGCAGTACTTC. Amino acids: CASSRHGGSSYEQYF. Supplemented by reference TRBV5-8 and TRBJ2-7, the full variable domain reads EAGVTQSPTHLIKTRGQQATLRCSPISGHTSVYWYQQALGLGLQFLLWYDEGEERNRGNFPPRFSGRQFPNYSSELNVNALELEDSALYLCASSRHGGSSYEQYFGPGTRLTVT.

The rearrangement uses TRBV9 and TRBJ2-3; weak D call: TRBD2 (6 bases). This CDR3 has 14 amino acids. Germline V gene lookup returns CDR1 SGDLS and CDR2 YYNGEE. V was trimmed by 0 bases and J by 4 bases, leaving 9 bases between them. The CDR3 DNA reads as TGTGCCAGCAGCGTAGGGCGGGGAGCAGATACGCAGTATTTT. As protein: CASSVGRGADTQYF.

This rearrangement joins TRBV19 to TRBJ2-7; D is unresolved. The CDR3 totals 13 residues. V was shortened by 5 bases and J by 4 bases, with 12 bases between the two germline ends. Germline CDR1 LNHDA, CDR2 SQIVND (reference sequence). The CDR3 DNA reads TGTGCCAGTAGTCTCAGGAGTCAGTACGAGCAGTACTTC. Translated: CASSLRSQYEQYF.

This chain connects TRBV7-9 to TRBJ1-4; perhaps TRBD1 as D (6 bases). V was clipped by 0 bases and J by 7 bases, with 15 bases between them. Looked up from germline, CDR1 is SEHNR and CDR2 is FQNEAQ (reference sequence). The CDR3 spans 16 residues. CDR3 sequence: CASSLARRGAFEKLFF. The DNA of the CDR3 is TGTGCCAGCAGCTTAGCGCGCCGGGGGGCGTTTGAAAAACTGTTTTTT.

This chain links TRBV10-3 with TRBJ1-1, with TRBD1 identical over 8 bases. Trimming cost V 6 bases and J 1 base; bases outside gene matches: 1. The CDR3 contains 13 residues. Germline V gene sequence: CDR1 ENHRY, CDR2 SYGVKD. The CDR3 coding sequence is TGTGCCATCAGCGGGACAGGGAACACTGAAGCTTTCTTT. As protein: CAISGTGNTEAFF.

In its sample, this clone was seen once. The chain joins TRBV14 to TRBJ1-4, with 8 bases lining up with TRBD1. Germline V CDR1 and CDR2: SGHDN, FVKESK. Trimming at V came to 1 base and at J to 10 bases, leaving 17 bases not matched to a gene. The CDR3 totals 18 residues. The CDR3 coding sequence is TGTGCCAGCAGCCAAGCGACAGGGGCCCGATCCCGTCGACGAAAACTGTTTTTT. It is translated as CASSQATGARSRRRKLFF.

The chain is built from TRBV30 and TRBJ2-2, with D possibly matching TRBD1 (6 bases). The CDR3 loop spans 15 amino acids. The V end lost 1 base, the J end lost 4 bases, and 13 bases lay between the germline ends. CDR1 and CDR2 (germline): GTSNPN, SVGIG (reference sequence). CDR3 loop: CAWSGTRGPTGELFF. CDR3 in DNA: TGTGCCTGGAGTGGAACCAGGGGTCCCACCGGGGAGCTGTTTTTT. Complete variable domain (other parts from reference TRBV30 and TRBJ2-2): SQTIHQWPATLVQPVGSPLSLECTVEGTSNPNLYWYRQAAGRGLQLLFYSVGIGQISSEVPQNLSASRPQDRQFILSSKKLLLSDSGFYLCAWSGTRGPTGELFFGEGSRLTVL.

The V call is TRBV5-5, the J call TRBJ1-5; the D gene is possibly TRBD1 (6 bases). Germline V lookup: CDR1 SGHKS, CDR2 YYEKEE (reference sequence). The CDR3 is made up of 15 amino acids. Between the trimmed V and J ends, which lost 4 bases and 4 bases, there was a span of 15 bases. CDR3 loop: CASSLTKQGNQPQHF. The CDR3 DNA reads as TGTGCCAGCAGCCTAACGAAACAGGGAAATCAGCCCCAGCATTTT. Using reference TRBV5-5 and TRBJ1-5 for the parts outside the CDR3, the full variable domain is DAGVTQSPTHLIKTRGQQVTLRCSPISGHKSVSWYQQVLGQGPQFIFQYYEKEERGRGNFPDRFSARQFPNYSSELNVNALLLGDSALYLCASSLTKQGNQPQHFGDGTRLSIL.

The chain employs TRBV28 and TRBJ1-5; maybe TRBD1 (6 bases). Germline V gene sequence: CDR1 MDHEN, CDR2 SYDVKM. This CDR3 spans 12 amino acids. V was clipped by 5 bases and J by 9 bases, with 11 bases between them. CDR3 region: CASSLLRGPQHF. Here the CDR3 DNA reads TGTGCCAGCAGTCTCCTCAGGGGGCCCCAGCATTTT.

V is TRBV7-9 and J is TRBJ2-7; 8 bases match TRBD1. Germline trimming cut 5 bases from V and 5 bases from J; bases unmatched to any gene: 14. The CDR3 has 16 amino acids. The V gene's germline CDR1 is SEHNR and CDR2 FQNEAQ (reference sequence). The CDR3 DNA follows: TGTGCCAGCAGCCCTGAGCCCGGGACAGGTCTGAACGAGCAGTACTTC. Its translation: CASSPEPGTGLNEQYF.

The chain links TRBV19 to TRBJ1-5; no firm D call. CDR3 size: 14 residues. Germline CDR1 is LNHDA and CDR2 is SQIVND (reference sequence). Trimming removed 2 bases from V and 4 bases from J, with 9 bases in between. The CDR3 spells CASSISRLNQPQHF. The CDR3 region has the DNA TGTGCCAGTAGTATATCCAGGTTAAATCAGCCCCAGCATTTT.

This clone has just one count. The chain combines TRBV10-1 with TRBJ2-7; D unresolved. V lost 3 bases, J lost 3 bases, and 15 bases lay in between. Germline lookup yields CDR1 WNHNN and CDR2 SYGVQD (reference sequence). The CDR3 spans 15 residues. CDR3 sequence reads: CASSDSAGQHYEQYF. The CDR3 DNA is TGCGCCAGCAGTGATTCGGCAGGCCAGCACTACGAGCAGTACTTC.

The chain is built from TRBV27 and TRBJ2-7, with D unresolved. The germline V gene has CDR1 MNHEY and CDR2 SMNVEV (reference sequence). The CDR3 sequence is 14 residues long. V was cut by 2 bases and J by 7 bases, with 15 bases left in between. The CDR3 nucleotides read TGTGCCAGCAGTTTAGCCGACGGCGCGAGGGAGCAGTACTTC. This encodes CASSLADGAREQYF.

The rearrangement links TRBV4-2 to TRBJ1-5; tentative D call: TRBD1 (5 bases). Per the germline V gene, CDR1 is LGHNA and CDR2 is YNFKEQ. The CDR3 is made up of 16 amino acids. Trimming shortened V by 3 bases and J by 7 bases, and 19 bases separated the two germline ends. CDR3 loop: CASSHLWGRSRQPQHF. CDR3 nucleotide sequence: TGTGCCAGCAGCCACCTATGGGGCCGGAGTAGGCAGCCCCAGCATTTT.

This rearrangement joins TRBV25-1 to TRBJ1-3; D not certain. V lost 1 base to trimming and J lost 5 bases, with 12 bases between them. CDR3 size: 15 residues. CDR1 is MGHDK and CDR2 is SYGVNS in the germline V gene. Written as DNA, the CDR3 is TGTGCCAGCAGTGAATTTGCGGGAGCGCGAAACACCATATATTTT. This encodes CASSEFAGARNTIYF. Based on the CDR3 plus reference TRBV25-1 and TRBJ1-3, the full variable domain is EADIYQTPRYLVIGTGKKITLECSQTMGHDKMYWYQQDPGMELHLIHYSYGVNSTEKGDLSSESTVSRIRTEHFPLTLESARPSHTSQYLCASSEFAGARNTIYFGEGSWLTVV.

The chain carries TRBV18 and TRBJ1-4, with 8 bases fitting TRBD1. From germline, CDR1 is KGHSH and CDR2 LQKENI. The CDR3 is 15 residues long. Trimming removed 4 bases from V and 5 bases from J; junction bases left unmatched: 6. CDR3 DNA sequence: TGTGCCAGCTCACGGGCGGACAGGGCAAATGAAAAACTGTTTTTT. Protein: CASSRADRANEKLFF.

The J gene is TRBJ2-3, the V gene TRBV6-5; D is possibly TRBD2 (5 bases). The CDR3 is 15 residues long. In germline, CDR1 is MNHEY, CDR2 SVGAGI. Trimming removed 6 bases at V and 4 bases at J, with 17 bases between. CDR3 DNA: TGTGCCAGCAGCCACCAGGCGGGTAGGCCAGATACGCAGTATTTT. It encodes CASSHQAGRPDTQYF.

The V and J genes are TRBV19 and TRBJ1-1; TRBD1 agrees at 9 bases. V shed 8 bases, J shed 1 base, and the junction held 8 bases outside the gene matches. Germline-derived CDR1 and CDR2 are LNHDA and SQIVND (reference sequence). This CDR3 contains 15 residues. The CDR3 is CASGGTGISNTEAFF. Written as DNA, the CDR3 is TGTGCCAGTGGCGGGACAGGGATTTCGAACACTGAAGCTTTCTTT.

This chain connects TRBV28 to TRBJ2-7, with 9 bases that match TRBD2. The junction had 6 bases not matched to a gene; V was cut back by 3 bases and J by 3 bases. This CDR3 contains 15 residues. CDR1 and CDR2 (germline): MDHEN, SYDVKM. CDR3 loop: CASSLAIAGVYEQYF. The CDR3 bases are TGTGCCAGCAGTTTGGCGATAGCGGGAGTCTACGAGCAGTACTTC.

The chain combines TRBV7-9 with TRBJ1-2; possibly TRBD1 for D (6 bases). V shed 2 bases and J shed 8 bases, with 12 bases lying between them. CDR1 and CDR2 (germline): SEHNR, FQNEAQ (reference sequence). The CDR3 sequence is 13 residues long. As DNA, the CDR3 is TGTGCCAGCAGCTTACCACAGGGCCGAGGCTACACCTTC. It translates to CASSLPQGRGYTF.

This chain uses TRBV4-3 with TRBJ1-2; no clear D gene. V was pared by 2 bases and J by 3 bases, with 10 bases between. The germline gives CDR1 LGHNA, CDR2 YSLEER. The CDR3 is 14 amino acids. The CDR3 loop reads CASSQFSGDYGYTF. CDR3 in DNA: TGCGCCAGCAGCCAATTCTCTGGGGACTATGGCTACACCTTC.

The CDR3 region has the DNA TGCGCCAGCAGCTTGGTAGCGAGGGGATCAGATACGCAGTATTTT. Translating gives CASSLVARGSDTQYF. The rearrangement uses TRBV5-1 and TRBJ2-3; D possibly uses TRBD1 or TRBD2 (5 bases each). V dropped 0 bases and J dropped 4 bases, with 12 bases sitting between them. CDR1 is SGHRS, CDR2 YFSETQ, per germline. CDR3 size: 15 residues.

The gene calls are TRBV19 and TRBJ2-7; D not resolved. This CDR3 is built from 15 residues. V lost 4 bases and J lost 1, with 14 bases in between. The germline CDR1 and CDR2 sequences are LNHDA and SQIVND (reference sequence). CDR3 nucleotides: TGTGCCAGTAGTACGGTGCTGTGGGAATCCTACGAGCAGTACTTC. As protein: CASSTVLWESYEQYF. The whole variable domain, remainder taken from reference TRBV19 and TRBJ2-7, is DGGITQSPKYLFRKEGQNVTLSCEQNLNHDAMYWYRQDPGQGLRLIYYSQIVNDFQKGDIAEGYSVSREKKESFPLTVTSAQKNPTAFYLCASSTVLWESYEQYFGPGTRLTVT.

This clone showed up just once. The V call is TRBV19, the J call TRBJ1-1; D perhaps matches TRBD1 (6 bases). The germline V gene has CDR1 LNHDA and CDR2 SQIVND (reference sequence). Trimming stripped 8 bases from V and 7 bases from J, with 14 bases between. CDR3 length equals 12 residues. The DNA of the CDR3 is TGTGCCAGTCAACTCGGGGGGCGTGAAGCTTTCTTT. Translation: CASQLGGREAFF.

The rearrangement uses TRBV2 and TRBJ1-5; TRBD1 might be the D (5 bases). The germline V and J ends were trimmed by 8 bases and 4 bases, with 18 bases remaining between them. Germline CDR1 and CDR2: SNHLY and FYNNEI. The CDR3 consists of 15 residues. The CDR3 loop reads CASGGIGELNQPQHF. The CDR3 DNA reads as TGTGCCAGCGGGGGAATCGGGGAGCTTAATCAGCCCCAGCATTTT.